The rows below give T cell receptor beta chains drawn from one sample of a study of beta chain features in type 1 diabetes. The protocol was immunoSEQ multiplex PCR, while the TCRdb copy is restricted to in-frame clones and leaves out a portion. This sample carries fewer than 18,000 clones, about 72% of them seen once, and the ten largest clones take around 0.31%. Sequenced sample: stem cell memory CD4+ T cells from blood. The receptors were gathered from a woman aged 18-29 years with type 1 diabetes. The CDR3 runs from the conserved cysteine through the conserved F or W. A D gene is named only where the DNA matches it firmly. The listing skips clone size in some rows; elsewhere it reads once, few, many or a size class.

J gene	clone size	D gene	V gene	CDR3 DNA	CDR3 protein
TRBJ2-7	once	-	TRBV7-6	TGTGCCAGCAGCTTGAGGAGGGAGAATTACGAGCAGTACTTC	CASSLRRENYEQYF
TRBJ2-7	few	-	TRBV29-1	TGCAGCGTTGTAGGTGATGACAGCGCCTACGAGCAGTACTTC	CSVVGDDSAYEQYF
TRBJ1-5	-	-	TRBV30	TGTGCCTGGAGTGTAGGGCAGGGGAGTCAGCCCCAGCATTTT	CAWSVGQGSQPQHF
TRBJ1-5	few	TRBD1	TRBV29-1	TGCAGCGTTGGGACAGGGAATCAGCCCCAGCATTTT	CSVGTGNQPQHF
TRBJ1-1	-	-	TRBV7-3	TGTGCCAGCAGCCTGGCCCGGGGGACTGAAGCTTTCTTT	CASSLARGTEAFF
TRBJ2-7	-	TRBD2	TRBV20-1	TGCAGTGCGGGAGGGGCGGACGAGCAGTACTTC	CSAGGADEQYF
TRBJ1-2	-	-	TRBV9	TGTGCCAGCAGCGTAGCCAGTTCGATTAACTATGGCTACACCTTC	CASSVASSINYGYTF
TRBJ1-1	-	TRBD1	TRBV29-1	TGCAGCGTTGAGAAGGCAGGGGGGACTGAAGCTTTCTTT	CSVEKAGGTEAFF
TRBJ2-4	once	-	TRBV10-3	TGTGCCATCAGTGAGTCGGCAACAACCCCCAAAAACATTCAGTACTTC	CAISESATTPKNIQYF
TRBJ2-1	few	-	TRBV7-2	TGTGCCAGCAGCTTAGGAGGTGGGGCAGATCGGTTCTTC	CASSLGGGADRFF
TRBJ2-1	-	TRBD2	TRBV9	TGTGCCAGCAGCGGGACTAGCGGGAGCAATGAGCAGTTCTTC	CASSGTSGSNEQFF
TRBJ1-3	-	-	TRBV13	TGTGCCAGCACCCAACTAGGTCTGGGCCCCATATATTTT	CASTQLGLGPIYF
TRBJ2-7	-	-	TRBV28	TGTGCCAGCAGTTTAGGCAGGGGGGCCTTTAGAGGCGAGCAGTACTTC	CASSLGRGAFRGEQYF
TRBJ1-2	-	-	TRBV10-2	TGCGCCAGCAGTGAGTCGTATTACAGGGTCTATGGCTACACCTTC	CASSESYYRVYGYTF
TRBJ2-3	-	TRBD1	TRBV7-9	TGTGCCAGCACCCATACCCCCGGGACAGGGGGTGTCGGAGATACGCAGTATTTT	CASTHTPGTGGVGDTQYF
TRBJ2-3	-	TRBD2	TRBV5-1	TGCGCCAGCAGCTTGGTACTAGCGGCTAGCACAGATACGCAGTATTTT	CASSLVLAASTDTQYF
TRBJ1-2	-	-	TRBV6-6	TGTGCCAGCTTATCACACAACTATGGCTACACCTTC	CASLSHNYGYTF
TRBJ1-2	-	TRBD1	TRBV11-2	TGTGCCAGCAGCCCCTGGACAGGCCAACTGGGGGCGGCCCGCTATGGCTACACCTTC	CASSPWTGQLGAARYGYTF
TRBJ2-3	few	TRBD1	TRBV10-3	TGTGCCATCAGGACAGGGGGCGCAGATACGCAGTATTTT	CAIRTGGADTQYF
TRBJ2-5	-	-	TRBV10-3	TGTGCCATCAGTGAGGGACTCCTTCAAGAGACCCAGTACTTC	CAISEGLLQETQYF
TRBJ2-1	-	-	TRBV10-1	TGCGCCAGCAGTGATTATCGTGAGTTTACTGAGCAGTTCTTC	CASSDYREFTEQFF
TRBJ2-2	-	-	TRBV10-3	TGTGCCATCAGTGAGTCGAATACGGTGAACACCGGGGAGCTGTTTTTT	CAISESNTVNTGELFF
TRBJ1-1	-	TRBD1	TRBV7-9	TGTGCCAGCAGCTTTACAGGGGGCACTGAAGCTTTCTTT	CASSFTGGTEAFF
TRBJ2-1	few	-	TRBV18	TGTGCCAGCTTACACACGGGTGACAATGAGCAGTTCTTC	CASLHTGDNEQFF
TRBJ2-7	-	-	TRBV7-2	TGTGCCAGCAGCTTAGAGTCCCCGACAGCCCGAGTCCACGAGCAGTACTTC	CASSLESPTARVHEQYF
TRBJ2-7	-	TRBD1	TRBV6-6	TGTGCCAGTAAGGGACAGGGCCCCTACGAGCAGTACTTC	CASKGQGPYEQYF
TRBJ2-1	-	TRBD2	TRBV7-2	TGTGCCAGCAGCTTTAGCGGGATGACCTACAATGAGCAGTTCTTC	CASSFSGMTYNEQFF
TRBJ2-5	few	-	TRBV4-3	TGCGCCAGCAGCTCACTACTAGGAGAGACCCAGTACTTC	CASSSLLGETQYF
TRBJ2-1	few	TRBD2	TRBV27	TGTGCCAGCAGTCAGGAAACTAGCGTTGAGCAGTTCTTC	CASSQETSVEQFF
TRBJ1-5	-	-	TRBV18	TGTGCCAGCTTGACGGGCGGGGTCGGGCAGCCCCAGCATTTT	CASLTGGVGQPQHF
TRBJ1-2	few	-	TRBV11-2	TGTGCCAGCAGCTTACGAGGGCCTGGCTACACCTTC	CASSLRGPGYTF
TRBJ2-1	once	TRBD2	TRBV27	TGTGCCAGCAGTTCCCCTAGCGGGAGGGGTAATGAGCAGTTCTTC	CASSSPSGRGNEQFF
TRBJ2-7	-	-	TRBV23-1	TGCGCCAGCAGTCGCAGACTAGCCTACGAGCAGTACTTC	CASSRRLAYEQYF